The rows below give T cell receptor beta chains drawn from one sample of a study of control samples from healthy donors and cancer patients. This table comes from immunoSEQ multiplex PCR, and its TCRdb copy is limited to in-frame clones, with some not included. The table includes roughly 90,000 clones, less than 90% detected once. Sequenced input: PBMCs. These receptors all stem from a woman in her fifties or sixties with colorectal cancer. Both conserved end residues are part of each CDR3. The D gene is left open where the match is weak. The size of a clone is reported for some rows only, either as once, few or many, or as a class for expanded clones.

V gene	J gene	CDR3 length	D gene	clone size	CDR3 DNA	CDR3 protein
TRBV18	TRBJ1-1	15	-	-	TGTGCCAGCTCACCCAAGGGACCGGGAAACACTGAAGCTTTCTTT	CASSPKGPGNTEAFF
TRBV4-1	TRBJ1-2	15	-	-	TGCGCCAGCAGCCAAGATGAAGGGGGGGCCTATGGCTACACCTTC	CASSQDEGGAYGYTF
TRBV7-2	TRBJ2-4	15	-	-	TGTGCCAGCAGCTTAAACGGGGTAGCCAAAAACATTCAGTACTTC	CASSLNGVAKNIQYF
TRBV18	TRBJ2-3	11	-	-	TGTGCCAGCTCCCTAGAAGATACGCAGTATTTT	CASSLEDTQYF
TRBV2	TRBJ1-4	15	-	-	TGTGCCAGCAGTGATGGACACTCTCCGACTGAAAAACTGTTTTTT	CASSDGHSPTEKLFF
TRBV6-6	TRBJ1-1	18	-	once	TGTGCCAGCAGTCCACCCCTTACTGTGGGGGCTATGAACACTGAAGCTTTCTTT	CASSPPLTVGAMNTEAFF
TRBV6-2/TRBV6-3	TRBJ2-3	15	TRBD2	-	TGTGCCAGCAGTTCGGCTAGCGGGGGGCTGGATACGCAGTATTTT	CASSSASGGLDTQYF
TRBV14	TRBJ2-3	12	-	-	TGTGCCAGCAGCCCACCAGCAGATACGCAGTATTTT	CASSPPADTQYF
TRBV6-5	TRBJ2-1	14	-	once	TGTGCCAGCAGTTGGACGCCCTCCTACAATGAGCAGTTCTTC	CASSWTPSYNEQFF
TRBV5-1	TRBJ2-1	16	TRBD2	few	TGCGCCAGCAGCGCCTCCGGGACTAGCGGGGCTAGGGAGCAGTTCTTC	CASSASGTSGAREQFF
TRBV7-8	TRBJ1-5	15	-	-	TGTGCCAGCAGCTTACTCGGGGGAGGGAATCAGCCCCAGCATTTT	CASSLLGGGNQPQHF
TRBV24-1	TRBJ2-3	14	-	-	TGTGCCACCAGTGGATATGGGACCGTGTATACGCAGTATTTT	CATSGYGTVYTQYF
TRBV6-2/TRBV6-3	TRBJ2-5	13	-	-	TGTGCCAGCAGTTACTCAGGTCTGGAGACCCAGTACTTC	CASSYSGLETQYF
TRBV6-2/TRBV6-3	TRBJ1-5	16	-	once	TGTGCCAGCAGCCAAACACGACAGACAGGCAATCAGCCCCAGCATTTT	CASSQTRQTGNQPQHF
TRBV5-1	TRBJ2-3	13	-	-	TGCGCCAGCTCCGTAGCTAGCACAGATACGCAGTATTTT	CASSVASTDTQYF
TRBV5-1	TRBJ1-1	14	-	-	TGCGCCAGCAGCCTCCCGACCCTGAACACTGAAGCTTTCTTT	CASSLPTLNTEAFF
TRBV13	TRBJ2-5	15	-	-	TGTGCCAGCAGCTCTCAAATGGGGTTTTCGGAGACCCAGTACTTC	CASSSQMGFSETQYF
TRBV20-1	TRBJ1-1	11	-	-	TGCAGTGCTAGGCAAATGAGTGAAGCTTTCTTT	CSARQMSEAFF
TRBV4-1	TRBJ1-2	14	-	-	TGCGCCAGCAGCCAAGAATGGCAGGGTATTGGCTACACCTTC	CASSQEWQGIGYTF
TRBV19	TRBJ1-1	16	-	-	TGTGCCAGTAGTATGATCACATTCCGGGGGAACACTGAAGCTTTCTTT	CASSMITFRGNTEAFF
TRBV5-1	TRBJ2-5	13	TRBD2	-	TGCGCCAGCAGCTTAGCGGGGTGGGAGACCCAGTACTTC	CASSLAGWETQYF
TRBV19	TRBJ1-5	16	-	-	TGTGCCAGTAGTATTGCGCGGTGGGCAGAAAATCAGCCCCAGCATTTT	CASSIARWAENQPQHF
TRBV5-1	TRBJ1-2	13	TRBD1	once	TGCGCCAGCAGCTGGGACAGGAACTATGGCTACACCTTC	CASSWDRNYGYTF
TRBV4-3	TRBJ1-4	14	-	-	TGCGCCAGCAGCCAAGTAAGGGGTAATGAAAAACTGTTTTTT	CASSQVRGNEKLFF
TRBV9	TRBJ1-2	14	-	-	TGTGCCAGCAGCGTAGGGGGGAGTTCCAAAGGCTACACCTTC	CASSVGGSSKGYTF
TRBV27	TRBJ2-3	17	TRBD2	few	TGTGCCAGCAGTTCTTCCCGGCTAGCGGGGGCGGCCCATACGCAGTATTTT	CASSSSRLAGAAHTQYF
TRBV28	TRBJ1-5	12	-	-	TGTGCCAGCAGTTTATTCGGTCAGCCCCAGCATTTT	CASSLFGQPQHF
TRBV7-2	TRBJ1-5	15	-	-	TGTGCCAGCAGCTTAGCGTCTATGGGCAATCAGCCCCAGCATTTT	CASSLASMGNQPQHF
TRBV13	TRBJ2-5	19	-	-	TGTGCCAGCAGCTTACGCAAAGGAGGCGCCACCGGACTTCAAGAGACCCAGTACTTC	CASSLRKGGATGLQETQYF
TRBV2	TRBJ2-2	12	-	few	TGTGCCACCGCCCTAGCCACTGGGGAGCTGTTTTTT	CATALATGELFF
TRBV7-2	TRBJ1-4	14	-	-	TGTGCCAGCAGCTTAGATTCAACTAATGAAAAACTGTTTTTT	CASSLDSTNEKLFF
TRBV12-3/TRBV12-4	TRBJ1-2	11	-	-	TGTGCCAGCAGAAATAGGGGTGGCTACACCTTC	CASRNRGGYTF
TRBV19	TRBJ1-1	11	-	-	TGTGCCAGCGGACAGAACACTGAAGCTTTCTTT	CASGQNTEAFF
TRBV7-2	TRBJ2-1	15	TRBD2	-	TGTGCCAGCAGCTTAGGGCGGGGGGGCCCCAATGAGCAGTTCTTC	CASSLGRGGPNEQFF
TRBV24-1	TRBJ1-1	14	-	-	TGTGCCACCAGTGATCCCAGGGAGAGGACTGAAGCTTTCTTT	CATSDPRERTEAFF
TRBV5-5	TRBJ2-1	20	TRBD2	-	TGTGCCAGCAGCTTGGTCCCCCAAACGAGGACTAGCGGGGGCTACAATGAGCAGTTCTTC	CASSLVPQTRTSGGYNEQFF
TRBV29-1	TRBJ1-5	15	TRBD1	-	TGCAGCGTTGCTTCAGGGGGCGCGAGCAATCAGCCCCAGCATTTT	CSVASGGASNQPQHF
TRBV12-3/TRBV12-4	TRBJ1-2	12	-	-	TGTGCCAGCAGTTTAGGGGGGGCCGGCTACACCTTC	CASSLGGAGYTF
TRBV2	TRBJ1-6	13	-	-	TGTGCCAGCAGTACGCAGGGCGATTCACCCCTCCACTTT	CASSTQGDSPLHF
TRBV5-1	TRBJ1-6	13	-	-	TGCGCCAGCAGAGCAGGTACCAATTCACCCCTCCACTTT	CASRAGTNSPLHF
TRBV7-2	TRBJ2-5	17	TRBD2	-	TGTGCCAGCAGCTTAGCACTCCGGCTAGCGGGCCAAGAGACCCAGTACTTC	CASSLALRLAGQETQYF
TRBV6-1	TRBJ1-3	17	-	-	TGTGCCAGCAGTGAAGCGGGAATTTTCGGCTCTGGAAACACCATATATTTT	CASSEAGIFGSGNTIYF
TRBV7-8	TRBJ1-1	14	-	once	TGTGCCAGCAGCTCATGGAGCGGTGACACTGAAGCTTTCTTT	CASSSWSGDTEAFF
TRBV25-1	TRBJ2-5	14	-	-	TGTGCCAGGGGGGGGACAGGTCGACAAGAGACCCAGTACTTC	CARGGTGRQETQYF
TRBV15	TRBJ1-6	15	TRBD1	-	TGTGCCACCAGCCCGGGACAGGGGGCATATCTACCCCTCCACTTT	CATSPGQGAYLPLHF
TRBV6-5	TRBJ2-1	11	-	-	TGTGCCAGCAGATTGAGCGGTGAGCAGTTCTTC	CASRLSGEQFF
TRBV7-2	TRBJ1-2	15	TRBD1	-	TGTGCCAGCAGCTTAACGACAGGGTTGGCGGATGGCTACACCTTC	CASSLTTGLADGYTF
TRBV19	TRBJ1-3	13	-	-	TGTGCCAGTAGTCCGCGACAGACGAACACCATATATTTT	CASSPRQTNTIYF
TRBV5-1	TRBJ2-5	14	-	-	TGCGCCAGCAGCTTGGGGACAGGAGGGGAGACCCAGTACTTC	CASSLGTGGETQYF
TRBV28	TRBJ1-1	13	-	once	TGTGCCAGCGGTCGGGACATGAACACTGAAGCTTTCTTT	CASGRDMNTEAFF
TRBV7-3	TRBJ2-1	15	TRBD1	-	TGTGCCAGCAGGGCTACAGGGGGCTTGGCCAATGAGCAGTTCTTC	CASRATGGLANEQFF
TRBV7-3	TRBJ1-2	15	-	-	TGTGCCAGCAGCAAAGATGGGCAGGGCGGCTATGGCTACACCTTC	CASSKDGQGGYGYTF
TRBV15	TRBJ1-5	19	TRBD1	-	TGTGCCACCAGCAGAAGAACCGACAGGGGCGGATGGAGCAATCAGCCCCAGCATTTT	CATSRRTDRGGWSNQPQHF
TRBV7-3	TRBJ2-3	14	-	-	TGTGCCAGCAGTTTTTCCCCCGGAACAGATACGCAGTATTTT	CASSFSPGTDTQYF
TRBV19	TRBJ1-3	15	TRBD1	-	TGTGCCAGTAGTTCGACAGGGGAATCCGGAAACACCATATATTTT	CASSSTGESGNTIYF
TRBV19	TRBJ1-5	15	-	once	TGTGCCACAAGCTGGTCCCTATATAGCAATCAGCCCCAGCATTTT	CATSWSLYSNQPQHF